The 11 T cell receptor beta chains given below trace back to one sample, sequenced in a study of shared clonotypes between healthy human individuals. TCRdb keeps only in-frame clones here, not all; method: immunoSEQ multiplex PCR. In the table there are around 2,100,000 clones, just under 95% of which are singletons. Selected positively for CCR7 and CD45RO-negative, naive CD8 cells excluded terminally differentiated effector memory CD45RA+ cells. Material for sequencing was naive CD8+ T cells sorted from blood. These TCRs come from a man aged 18 to 29 in good health.

The rearrangement joins TRBV5-4 to TRBJ2-5; D is perhaps TRBD2 (5 bases). With 2 bases removed from V and 5 bases from J, the gap between germline ends came to 10 bases. This CDR3 is 13 amino acids long. Germline CDR1 is SGHNT and CDR2 is YYREEE (reference sequence). Written as DNA, the CDR3 is TGTGCCAGCAGCTTTTGGGGAGCCGAGACCCAGTACTTC. Its protein is CASSFWGAETQYF.

The J gene is TRBJ2-5, the V gene TRBV19, with unresolved D. Germline V gene lookup returns CDR1 LNHDA and CDR2 SQIVND (reference sequence). CDR3 length equals 15 residues. The ends were cut back, 0 bases at V and 5 bases at J, with 13 bases in the middle. CDR3 coding DNA: TGTGCCAGTAGTATAGATCCGGACCAAGGGGAGACCCAGTACTTC. Amino acids: CASSIDPDQGETQYF. The whole variable domain, filled in from reference TRBV19 and TRBJ2-5, reads DGGITQSPKYLFRKEGQNVTLSCEQNLNHDAMYWYRQDPGQGLRLIYYSQIVNDFQKGDIAEGYSVSREKKESFPLTVTSAQKNPTAFYLCASSIDPDQGETQYFGPGTRLLVL.

This chain uses TRBV19 with TRBJ2-7; D gene ambiguous. This CDR3 region has 13 residues. Trimming removed 6 bases from V and 0 bases from J, with 9 bases in between. Per the germline V gene, CDR1 is LNHDA and CDR2 is SQIVND (reference sequence). CDR3 amino acids: CASRAENSYEQYF. Written as DNA, the CDR3 is TGTGCCAGTAGGGCGGAGAACTCCTACGAGCAGTACTTC.

The sample holds one count of this clone. V is TRBV7-9 and J is TRBJ2-4; the D gene is possibly TRBD1 (6 bases). CDR1 and CDR2 from the germline V gene are SEHNR and FQNEAQ (reference sequence). The CDR3 contains 16 residues. V was pared by 3 bases and J by 3 bases, with 15 bases between. CDR3: CASSFNRDMDKNIQYF. DNA for the CDR3: TGTGCCAGCAGCTTTAACAGGGATATGGACAAAAACATTCAGTACTTC. The entire variable domain, with the rest obtained from reference TRBV7-9 and TRBJ2-4, is as follows: DTGVSQNPRHKITKRGQNVTFRCDPISEHNRLYWYRQTLGQGPEFLTYFQNEAQLEKSRLLSDRFSAERPKGSFSTLEIQRTEQGDSAMYLCASSFNRDMDKNIQYFGAGTRLSVL.

The V gene is TRBV27, the J gene TRBJ1-1, with D possibly TRBD1 on 6 matching bases. Per the germline V gene, CDR1 is MNHEY and CDR2 is SMNVEV (reference sequence). Trimming stripped 2 bases from V and 3 bases from J, with 10 bases between. This CDR3 is built from 14 residues. In nucleotides, the CDR3 is TGTGCCAGCAGTTTAGGACAGCCTTACACTGAAGCTTTCTTT. This sequence encodes CASSLGQPYTEAFF.

The CDR3 is CASSLDGQGQSNQPQHF. The CDR3 nucleotides read TGTGCCAGCAGCTTGGATGGGCAGGGCCAATCCAATCAGCCCCAGCATTTT. The V call is TRBV5-4, the J call TRBJ1-5, with a possible D match to TRBD1 (5 bases). This CDR3 has 17 residues. The germline CDR1 and CDR2 sequences are SGHNT and YYREEE (reference sequence). Trimming took 0 bases from V and 3 from J, leaving 16 bases between them.

The chain links TRBV5-1 to TRBJ2-1, with no clear D. Germline CDR1 and CDR2: SGHRS and YFSETQ. The germline V and J ends were trimmed by 1 base and 6 bases, with 8 bases remaining between them. The CDR3 length is 13 residues. In DNA, the CDR3 is TGCGCCAGCAGCTTGTCCGGAAGCAATGAGCAGTTCTTC. It yields the protein CASSLSGSNEQFF. Based on the CDR3 plus reference TRBV5-1 and TRBJ2-1, the full variable domain is KAGVTQTPRYLIKTRGQQVTLSCSPISGHRSVSWYQQTPGQGLQFLFEYFSETQRNKGNFPGRFSGRQFSNSRSEMNVSTLELGDSALYLCASSLSGSNEQFFGPGTRLTVL.

The gene calls are TRBV5-6 and TRBJ1-6; possibly TRBD1 for D (5 bases). In germline, CDR1 is SGHDT, CDR2 YYEEEE. CDR3 length: 17 residues. V was pared by 4 bases and J by 6 bases, with 20 bases between. CDR3 amino acids: CASSDPPGWGLNSPLHF. Here the CDR3 DNA reads TGTGCCAGCAGCGACCCGCCGGGCTGGGGCCTTAATTCACCCCTCCACTTT.

Comment on this clone: In the same sample, other DNA sequences code for this CDR3. The V gene is TRBV5-1, the J gene TRBJ2-7; TRBD2 might be the D (7 bases). This CDR3 comprises 13 residues. Germline V gives CDR1 SGHRS, CDR2 YFSETQ. Trimming removed 0 bases at V and 6 bases at J, with 10 bases between. CDR3 loop: CASSLAGGLEQYF. The CDR3 DNA reads TGCGCCAGCAGCTTGGCCGGGGGGCTCGAGCAGTACTTC.

This chain connects TRBV5-6 to TRBJ2-7; 7 bases match TRBD1. This CDR3 has 16 residues. The V gene end was trimmed by 1 base and the J gene end by 4 bases; junction bases not matched to a gene: 11. Germline values: CDR1 SGHDT, CDR2 YYEEEE. The CDR3 coding sequence is TGTGCCAGCAGCTTGTTGCAGGCAGGGGGTTTTTACGAGCAGTACTTC. This encodes CASSLLQAGGFYEQYF.

This clone appeared a single time. J is TRBJ2-1 and V is TRBV7-9; 7 bases map to TRBD2. Per the germline V gene, CDR1 is SEHNR and CDR2 is FQNEAQ (reference sequence). J lost 5 bases, V lost 10 bases, and 17 bases had no gene match. There are 16 residues in the CDR3. DNA for the CDR3: TGTGCCACCATCCTTACGGTAGCGGGCTTTAACAATGAGCAGTTCTTC. This codes for CATILTVAGFNNEQFF.